A selection of T cell receptor beta chains follows, all from one sample in a study of T cells expressing NK-cell markers. TCRdb re-called the 5' RACE reads; one entry per CDR3 protein, DNA not given. In all, the sample yields 400,000 to 550,000 distinct CDR3 sequences. Specimen: blood T cells: a sorted CD56 or NKG2C T cell subset, CD4+ or CD8+ T cells, or bulk PBMC T cells (not recorded which). These receptors were obtained from a woman between 18 and 70 years old in good health. The CDR3 runs from the conserved cysteine through the conserved F or W. The order of the fields is V gene, J gene, CDR3 protein.

>TRBV18|TRBJ2-3
CASSRSQRGATDTQYF
>TRBV20-1|TRBJ1-5
CSARDRTGSNRNQPQHF
>TRBV7-2|TRBJ2-5
CASSSRYGSETQYF
>TRBV10-1|TRBJ2-3
CASSVLLTDTQYF
>TRBV20-1|TRBJ2-1
CSASKERSGPDEQFF
>TRBV4-3|TRBJ2-4
CASSQDTGVGNIQYF
>TRBV9|TRBJ2-5
CASSVDPGGAETQYF
>TRBV4-2|TRBJ2-5
CASSQELTQETQYF
>TRBV11-2|TRBJ1-2
CASSLGTQPTYGYTF
>TRBV20-1|TRBJ1-4
CSADPGQLTNEKLFF
>TRBV15|TRBJ1-1
CATSAGRLNTEAFF
>TRBV4-1|TRBJ2-3
CASSQGPHRVRADTQYF
>TRBV11-1|TRBJ2-5
CASTPTGRGLQETQYF
>TRBV12-3/TRBV12-4|TRBJ2-1
CASSLRGGGASYNEQFF
>TRBV7-9|TRBJ2-3
CASSSLAGGRPPDTQYF
>TRBV6-5|TRBJ1-1
CASSYRNRGGGNTEAFF
>TRBV20-1|TRBJ1-2
CSAGRPGDGYTF
>TRBV6-2/TRBV6-3|TRBJ1-3
CASSYQGAPGNTIYF
>TRBV12-3/TRBV12-4|TRBJ2-5
CASSSMTSLETQYF
>TRBV4-1|TRBJ2-6
CASSQERGTGANVLTF
>TRBV10-3|TRBJ2-7
CAISATLRDRVWYEQYF
>TRBV29-1|TRBJ2-7
CSVGRDRGTYEQYF
>TRBV18|TRBJ1-2
CASSPGAEANYGYTF
>TRBV6-1|TRBJ2-3
CASSPDRGQDTQYF
>TRBV20-1|TRBJ2-7
CSARDPKGSYEQYF
>TRBV9|TRBJ1-3
CASTGPVAGNTIYF
>TRBV12-3/TRBV12-4|TRBJ1-2
CASSSRGSYGYTF
>TRBV5-1|TRBJ1-1
CASSPGQGGTEAFF
>TRBV21-1|TRBJ2-1
CASPDAGSYNEQFF